These 27 T cell receptor beta chains were sequenced from one sample in a study of blood T cell repertoires in COVID-19. Sequencing was performed with immunoSEQ multiplex PCR; in TCRdb, only in-frame clones are kept and a portion is missing. The data contain 200,000 or so clones, more than 75% of them singletons. The sequenced sample was peripheral blood. The receptors originated from a man in his forties or fifties with acute or convalescent COVID-19.

The genes are TRBV14 and TRBJ1-2; TRBD1 matches 8 bases. J lost 8 bases, V lost 0 bases, and 8 bases had no gene match. Looked up from germline, CDR1 is SGHDN and CDR2 is FVKESK. The CDR3 totals 15 residues. DNA for the CDR3: TGTGCCAGCAGCCAAGATGGAGCAGGGGGCTGGGGCTACACCTTC. Translated: CASSQDGAGGWGYTF. Based on the CDR3 plus reference TRBV14 and TRBJ1-2, the full variable domain is EAGVTQFPSHSVIEKGQTVTLRCDPISGHDNLYWYRRVMGKEIKFLLHFVKESKQDESGMPNNRFLAERTGGTYSTLKVQPAELEDSGVYFCASSQDGAGGWGYTFGSGTRLTVV.

This sequence joins TRBV7-2 and TRBJ1-4; D may be TRBD1 (5 bases). V gave up 5 bases and J gave up 0 bases, with 13 bases separating them. From germline, CDR1 is SGHTA and CDR2 FQGNSA. The CDR3 runs to 16 residues. CDR3 protein: CASSRRGGATNEKLFF. The CDR3 region has the DNA TGTGCCAGCAGCCGGCGGGGGGGAGCAACTAATGAAAAACTGTTTTTT. The full variable domain, rest sourced from reference TRBV7-2 and TRBJ1-4, is GAGVSQSPSNKVTEKGKDVELRCDPISGHTALYWYRQSLGQGLEFLIYFQGNSAPDKSGLPSDRFSAERTGGSVSTLTIQRTQQEDSAVYLCASSRRGGATNEKLFFGSGTQLSVL.

This clone was recorded only once. The genes are TRBV28 and TRBJ1-2, with 11 bases identical to TRBD1. This CDR3 has 15 amino acids. Germline assignment: CDR1 MDHEN and CDR2 SYDVKM. V lost 4 bases to trimming and J lost 8 bases; unmatched junction nucleotides: 9. In DNA, the CDR3 is TGTGCCAGCAGTTCCACGGGACAGGGGGTCTTGGGCTACACCTTC. It translates to CASSSTGQGVLGYTF.

V gene TRBV30 combines with J gene TRBJ1-1; D gene unclear. Germline V gene lookup returns CDR1 GTSNPN and CDR2 SVGIG (reference sequence). The CDR3 loop spans 12 amino acids. Trimming took 1 base from V and 10 from J, leaving 13 bases between them. DNA of the CDR3: TGTGCCTGGAGTGGAACCGGTCCTGTAGCTTTCTTT. Translated, it gives CAWSGTGPVAFF.

The chain joins TRBV5-1 to TRBJ1-1; 12 bases agree with TRBD1. Germline trimming cut 4 bases from V and 0 bases from J; bases unmatched to any gene: 7. The CDR3 runs 17 residues. The germline gives CDR1 SGHRS, CDR2 YFSETQ. CDR3 region: CASSTGQGARMNTEAFF. CDR3 nucleotide sequence: TGCGCCAGCAGCACGGGACAGGGGGCGAGGATGAACACTGAAGCTTTCTTT.

J is TRBJ2-1 and V is TRBV12-5, with 9 bases fitting TRBD2. From germline, CDR1 is LGHNT and CDR2 FRNRAP. The CDR3 consists of 15 residues. Trimming removed 3 bases from V and 8 bases from J; junction bases left unmatched: 8. The CDR3: CASGLGGGGFDEQFF. As DNA, the CDR3 is TGTGCTAGTGGTTTAGGCGGGGGGGGATTTGATGAGCAGTTCTTC.

The V gene is TRBV19, the J gene TRBJ2-7; 9 bases agree with TRBD2. Germline CDR1 is LNHDA and CDR2 is SQIVND (reference sequence). Trimming cost V 4 bases and J 3 bases; bases outside gene matches: 10. CDR3 length: 16 residues. CDR3 coding DNA: TGTGCCAGTAGTAAATCTAGCGGGGCGGCAGTCTACGAGCAGTACTTC. Protein: CASSKSSGAAVYEQYF. Using reference TRBV19 and TRBJ2-7 for the parts outside the CDR3, the full variable domain is DGGITQSPKYLFRKEGQNVTLSCEQNLNHDAMYWYRQDPGQGLRLIYYSQIVNDFQKGDIAEGYSVSREKKESFPLTVTSAQKNPTAFYLCASSKSSGAAVYEQYFGPGTRLTVT.

V and J are TRBV6-5 and TRBJ1-1; 7 bases agree with TRBD1. Germline CDR1 and CDR2: MNHEY and SVGAGI. This CDR3 contains 15 residues. V was clipped by 3 bases and J by 4 bases; unmatched bases: 8. CDR3 nucleotides: TGTGCCAGCAGTTATCAACAGGGGATTGGCACTGAAGCTTTCTTT. This translates into CASSYQQGIGTEAFF.

V usage is TRBV5-1 and J usage is TRBJ1-2; unclear D gene. Per the germline V gene, CDR1 is SGHRS and CDR2 is YFSETQ. This CDR3 spans 13 amino acids. The ends were cut back, 5 bases at V and 8 bases at J, with 16 bases in the middle. The CDR3: CASSPSGFYGYTF. As DNA, the CDR3 is TGCGCCAGCAGTCCGAGCGGGTTCTACGGCTACACCTTC.

The DNA for the CDR3 is TGTGCCAGCTCACTACGGGGACAGGTGTCCTACAATGAGCAGTTCTTC. Protein sequence: CASSLRGQVSYNEQFF. The rearrangement uses TRBV18 and TRBJ2-1; 8 bases agree with TRBD1. The germline gives CDR1 KGHSH, CDR2 LQKENI. V was clipped by 4 bases and J by 1 base; unmatched bases: 6. This CDR3 has 16 amino acids.

The chain combines TRBV19 with TRBJ2-2; a possible D gene is TRBD1 (6 bases). Germline CDR1 LNHDA, CDR2 SQIVND (reference sequence). The CDR3 consists of 14 residues. V lost 5 bases and J 4 bases, leaving 11 bases between the germline ends. CDR3 nucleotide sequence: TGTGCCAGTAGTTTGGACAGTTTCACCGGGGAGCTGTTTTTT. This encodes CASSLDSFTGELFF.

The chain combines TRBV3-1 (or the pseudogene TRBV3-2) with TRBJ2-5; TRBD1 aligns across 8 bases. CDR1 and CDR2 from the germline V gene are LGHDT and YNNKEL (reference sequence). J was trimmed by 5 bases and V by 2 bases; bases with no gene match: 13. The CDR3 contains 17 residues. Here the CDR3 DNA reads TGTGCCAGCAGCCAAAGGAGGACAGGGTCGCGATTGGAGACCCAGTACTTC. It specifies CASSQRRTGSRLETQYF.

The J gene is TRBJ1-6, the V gene TRBV27, with D unresolved. Germline V gives CDR1 MNHEY, CDR2 SMNVEV (reference sequence). Trimming left V 6 bases short and J 6 bases short, with 12 bases between. The CDR3 covers 14 residues. As DNA, the CDR3 is TGTGCCAGCAGCCGGCCGGGTCCTAATTCACCCCTCCACTTT. Protein sequence: CASSRPGPNSPLHF.

This chain connects TRBV27 to TRBJ2-1, with 13 bases identical to TRBD2. V lost 5 bases to trimming and J lost 12 bases; unmatched junction nucleotides: 7. The CDR3 consists of 14 residues. The V gene's germline CDR1 is MNHEY and CDR2 SMNVEV (reference sequence). The CDR3 DNA sequence: TGTGCCAGCAGTCTACTAGCGGGGGGGATAGGGCAGTTCTTC. Its protein is CASSLLAGGIGQFF.

The rearrangement uses TRBV5-6 and TRBJ1-6, with 10 bases identical to TRBD1. The CDR3 covers 15 residues. Germline CDR1 SGHDT, CDR2 YYEEEE. V was clipped by 4 bases and J by 8 bases; unmatched bases: 6. CDR3 loop: CASSTPGTGDSPLHF. CDR3 coding DNA: TGTGCCAGCAGCACCCCCGGGACAGGGGATTCACCCCTCCACTTT.

This chain links TRBV19 with TRBJ2-3; the D is unclear. This CDR3 comprises 12 residues. V was pared by 1 base and J by 6 bases, with 5 bases between. Germline values: CDR1 LNHDA, CDR2 SQIVND (reference sequence). CDR3 in amino acids: CASSIVSDTQYF. CDR3 sequence (DNA): TGTGCCAGTAGTATAGTCTCGGATACGCAGTATTTT. The variable domain in full, completed from reference TRBV19 and TRBJ2-3, reads DGGITQSPKYLFRKEGQNVTLSCEQNLNHDAMYWYRQDPGQGLRLIYYSQIVNDFQKGDIAEGYSVSREKKESFPLTVTSAQKNPTAFYLCASSIVSDTQYFGPGTRLTVL.

This clone was counted once. The chain links TRBV11-1 to TRBJ1-1; TRBD1 is a possible D gene (6 bases). CDR1 is SGHAT and CDR2 is FQDESV in the germline V gene (reference sequence). Trimming pared 5 bases from V and 8 bases from J, leaving 12 bases between. The CDR3 is 12 amino acids. The CDR3: CASSPRGAEAFF. The CDR3 nucleotides are TGTGCCAGCAGCCCGCGGGGGGCCGAAGCTTTCTTT. The full variable domain, in which reference TRBV11-1 and TRBJ1-1 provide the parts outside the CDR3, is EAEVAQSPRYKITEKSQAVAFWCDPISGHATLYWYRQILGQGPELLVQFQDESVVDDSQLPKDRFSAERLKGVDSTLKIQPAELGDSAMYLCASSPRGAEAFFGQGTRLTVV.

The chain carries TRBV7-9 and TRBJ1-6, with TRBD1 identical over 11 bases. The CDR3 runs to 15 residues. The germline CDR1 and CDR2 sequences are SEHNR and FQNEAQ (reference sequence). V was pared by 4 bases and J by 9 bases, with 5 bases of the junction left unmatched. The CDR3 DNA reads TGTGCCAGCAGCTCCCGGGGACAGGGGGGTTCACCCCTCCACTTT. This codes for CASSSRGQGGSPLHF.

This chain uses TRBV7-8 with TRBJ2-5; D not certain. Germline V gene lookup returns CDR1 SGHVS and CDR2 FQNEAQ. This CDR3 is 16 amino acids long. Trimming pared 4 bases from V and 2 bases from J, leaving 17 bases between. CDR3 in DNA: TGTGCCAGCAGCTCCCCCCTCAGACTTACTCAAGAGACCCAGTACTTC. Protein product: CASSSPLRLTQETQYF.

CDR3 coding DNA: TGTGCCAGCAATTGGGGCCCCAACACCGGGGAGCTGTTTTTT. Translation: CASNWGPNTGELFF. The chain joins TRBV6-5 to TRBJ2-2, with D maybe TRBD1 (5 bases). The CDR3 is made up of 14 amino acids. Germline V gene lookup returns CDR1 MNHEY and CDR2 SVGAGI. Trimming left V 7 bases short and J 2 bases short, with 11 bases between.

The genes are TRBV7-2 and TRBJ2-7, with D perhaps matching TRBD2 (5 bases). Germline CDR1 and CDR2: SGHTA and FQGNSA. V was cut by 8 bases and J by 2 bases, with 10 bases left in between. The CDR3 sequence is 12 residues long. DNA for the CDR3: TGTGCCAGCGGACGGGGAACCTACGAGCAGTACTTC. Translated: CASGRGTYEQYF. Full variable domain (remainder filled in from reference TRBV7-2 and TRBJ2-7): GAGVSQSPSNKVTEKGKDVELRCDPISGHTALYWYRQSLGQGLEFLIYFQGNSAPDKSGLPSDRFSAERTGGSVSTLTIQRTQQEDSAVYLCASGRGTYEQYFGPGTRLTVT.

This chain connects TRBV6-5 to TRBJ2-1; 7 positions match TRBD1. The ends lost 6 bases at V and 5 bases at J; junction bases unmatched: 7. The V gene's germline CDR1 is MNHEY and CDR2 SVGAGI. The CDR3 extends over 14 amino acids. The DNA for the CDR3 is TGTGCCAGCAGGCCGGGACAGACCCACAATGAGCAGTTCTTC. Protein sequence: CASRPGQTHNEQFF.

V gene TRBV11-2 combines with J gene TRBJ1-4; D remains unclear. Germline lookup yields CDR1 SGHAT and CDR2 FQNNGV. The CDR3 runs to 14 residues. V gave up 8 bases and J gave up 0 bases, with 10 bases separating them. As DNA, the CDR3 is TGTGCCAGCGGTACAGCTTCAACTAATGAAAAACTGTTTTTT. Translation gives CASGTASTNEKLFF.

This sequence joins TRBV11-2 and TRBJ1-6; no reliable D call. CDR1 is SGHAT, CDR2 FQNNGV, per germline. This CDR3 contains 16 residues. Trimming cost V 0 bases and J 10 bases, with 16 bases left between them. The CDR3 spells CASSLDGSRGGSPLHF. Here the CDR3 DNA reads TGTGCCAGCAGCTTAGATGGGTCAAGAGGAGGGTCACCCCTCCACTTT.

As regards this clone: Other DNA sequences in this specimen translate into the identical CDR3. The gene calls are TRBV2 and TRBJ1-5; 8 bases match TRBD1. Unmatched junction bases numbered 5, after V lost 6 bases and J lost 7 bases. The V gene's germline CDR1 is SNHLY and CDR2 FYNNEI. The length of the CDR3 is 13 residues. CDR3 nucleotides: TGTGCCAGCAGCGACAGGGGTGGCCAGCCCCAGCATTTT. Its translation: CASSDRGGQPQHF.

A single count supports this clone. The chain employs TRBV29-1 and TRBJ2-7; 8 bases are shared with TRBD1. This CDR3 is built from 15 residues. Germline V gives CDR1 SQVTM, CDR2 ANQGSEA. The junction had 8 bases not matched to a gene; V was cut back by 3 bases and J by 1 base. DNA for the CDR3: TGCAGCGTTGATGGGGTGACAGGGGATTCCTACGAGCAGTACTTC. This codes for CSVDGVTGDSYEQYF.

The chain links TRBV2 to TRBJ1-1, with a possible D match to TRBD1 (5 bases). The CDR3 spans 14 residues. CDR1 is SNHLY, CDR2 FYNNEI, per germline. V was trimmed by 7 bases and J by 0 bases, leaving 12 bases between them. The DNA for the CDR3 is TGTGCCAGCACCAGCCAGGGTCTGAACACTGAAGCTTTCTTT. Its translation: CASTSQGLNTEAFF. The entire variable domain, with the rest obtained from reference TRBV2 and TRBJ1-1, is as follows: EPEVTQTPSHQVTQMGQEVILRCVPISNHLYFYWYRQILGQKVEFLVSFYNNEISEKSEIFDDQFSVERPDGSNFTLKIRSTKLEDSAMYFCASTSQGLNTEAFFGQGTRLTVV.